Below are 20 T cell receptor beta chains sequenced from a single sample in a study of neoadjuvant nivolumab and ipilimumab in lung cancer. Sequenced by immunoSEQ multiplex PCR; TCRdb stores in-frame clones only, minus some. The sample consists of over 15,000 clones, 60% to 80% of them appearing once. The specimen comprised tumor tissue, sampled after neoadjuvant nivolumab, alone or with ipilimumab, at or shortly before surgery. These TCRs come from an adult with non-small cell lung cancer.

V gene TRBV5-4 combines with J gene TRBJ1-2, with D perhaps matching TRBD1 (5 bases). Germline V gene data show CDR1 as SGHNT and CDR2 as YYREEE (reference sequence). Trimming pared 0 bases from V and 3 bases from J, leaving 15 bases between. CDR3 length: 16 amino acids. The CDR3 DNA is TGTGCCAGCAGCTTGGGGGGGTCTGGTAGCTACTATGGCTACACCTTC. Its translation is CASSLGGSGSYYGYTF. The full variable domain, its missing parts supplied by reference TRBV5-4 and TRBJ1-2, is ETGVTQSPTHLIKTRGQQVTLRCSSQSGHNTVSWYQQALGQGPQFIFQYYREEENGRGNFPPRFSGLQFPNYSSELNVNALELDDSALYLCASSLGGSGSYYGYTFGSGTRLTVV.

The chain has TRBV6-1 and TRBJ1-2, with D tentatively TRBD1 (5 bases). Looked up from germline, CDR1 is MNHNS and CDR2 is SASEGT. V lost 1 base to trimming and J lost 12 bases, with 12 bases between them. This CDR3 region has 12 residues. CDR3 sequence (DNA): TGTGCCAGCAGTGAAGGGACAAGGATGGACACCTTC. Translation: CASSEGTRMDTF.

The chain employs TRBV16 and TRBJ1-5; D is uncertain. CDR1 KGHSY and CDR2 FQNENV come from the germline V gene. V was pared by 6 bases and J by 5 bases, with 11 bases between. The CDR3 length is 13 residues. This chain's CDR3 is CASSPKADQPQHF. CDR3 nucleotides: TGTGCCAGCAGTCCAAAAGCCGATCAGCCCCAGCATTTT. Full variable domain (remainder filled in from reference TRBV16 and TRBJ1-5): GEEVAQTPKHLVRGEGQKAKLYCAPIKGHSYVFWYQQVLKNEFKFLISFQNENVFDETGMPKERFSAKCLPNSPCSLEIQATKLEDSAVYFCASSPKADQPQHFGDGTRLSIL.

This clone was recorded only once. The V gene is TRBV28, the J gene TRBJ1-5; a possible D gene is TRBD1 (5 bases). The CDR3 covers 12 residues. Germline V gene lookup returns CDR1 MDHEN and CDR2 SYDVKM. V lost 6 bases, J lost 2 bases, and 5 bases lay in between. The CDR3 here is CASRGGNQPQHF. The DNA of the CDR3 is TGTGCCAGCAGAGGGGGCAATCAGCCCCAGCATTTT.

This chain joins TRBV6-1 and TRBJ2-7; D tentatively fits TRBD1 or TRBD2 (6 bases each). The CDR3 extends over 15 amino acids. The germline gives CDR1 MNHNS, CDR2 SASEGT. V lost 6 bases to trimming and J lost 0 bases, with 15 bases between them. The CDR3 loop reads CASSDGGAGSYEQYF. CDR3 sequence (DNA): TGTGCCAGCAGCGACGGGGGCGCAGGCTCCTACGAGCAGTACTTC.

The chain joins TRBV2 to TRBJ2-5, with TRBD2 matching over 9 bases. In germline, CDR1 is SNHLY, CDR2 FYNNEI. J gave up 5 bases and V 2 bases, and 6 bases lay outside the gene matches. CDR3 length: 15 amino acids. CDR3 amino acids: CASSEFGTSPETQYF. CDR3 sequence (DNA): TGTGCCAGCAGTGAATTCGGGACTAGCCCCGAGACCCAGTACTTC. Drawing the rest from reference TRBV2 and TRBJ2-5, the complete variable domain is EPEVTQTPSHQVTQMGQEVILRCVPISNHLYFYWYRQILGQKVEFLVSFYNNEISEKSEIFDDQFSVERPDGSNFTLKIRSTKLEDSAMYFCASSEFGTSPETQYFGPGTRLLVL.

This chain joins TRBV14 and TRBJ2-1, with 7 bases aligning to TRBD2. V was clipped by 4 bases and J by 10 bases; unmatched bases: 7. The length of the CDR3 is 13 residues. Germline V CDR1 and CDR2: SGHDN, FVKESK. The CDR3 spells CASSRREAGEQFF. The CDR3 nucleotides are TGTGCCAGCAGCCGTCGGGAGGCAGGGGAGCAGTTCTTC.

V gene TRBV9 combines with J gene TRBJ1-1; maybe TRBD1 (5 bases). Per germline, CDR1 SGDLS and CDR2 YYNGEE. Deletions cut 2 bases from V and 3 bases from J, with 11 bases between. The CDR3 loop spans 14 amino acids. The CDR3 here is CASSVSGRDTEAFF. CDR3 nucleotides: TGTGCCAGCAGCGTCTCGGGACGAGACACTGAAGCTTTCTTT.

The table lists this clone with a few counts. V is TRBV7-6 and J is TRBJ2-6, with D perhaps matching TRBD2 (5 bases). Germline CDR1 reads SGHVS; CDR2 reads FNYEAQ. Trimming pared 5 bases from V and 4 bases from J, leaving 15 bases between. The CDR3 runs 16 residues. The CDR3 here is CASSVRGLGGANVLTF. DNA for the CDR3: TGTGCCAGCAGCGTCCGCGGGTTGGGGGGGGCCAACGTCCTGACTTTC.

The chain couples TRBV19 to TRBJ2-1; TRBD2 matches 14 bases. Germline loops: CDR1 LNHDA, CDR2 SQIVND (reference sequence). The V gene end was trimmed by 3 bases and the J gene end by 2 bases; junction bases not matched to a gene: 6. CDR3 size: 18 residues. Written as DNA, the CDR3 is TGTGCCAGTAGTATGGGACTAGCGGGGGCCCACACCTACAATGAGCAGTTCTTC. Translating it yields CASSMGLAGAHTYNEQFF.

V usage is TRBV6-5 and J usage is TRBJ1-6; 10 nucleotides match TRBD1. Germline V gene data show CDR1 as MNHEY and CDR2 as SVGAGI. The CDR3 has 15 amino acids. V shed 4 bases, J shed 8 bases, and the junction held 5 bases outside the gene matches. CDR3 loop: CASSSGQGFDSPLHF. The CDR3 coding sequence is TGTGCCAGCAGTTCGGGACAGGGGTTTGATTCACCCCTCCACTTT.

The V gene is TRBV5-1, the J gene TRBJ1-4; D is perhaps TRBD1 (5 bases). The germline V gene encodes CDR1 SGHRS and CDR2 YFSETQ. The CDR3 sequence is 15 residues long. Trimming pared 0 bases from V and 4 bases from J, leaving 10 bases between. The CDR3, as DNA: TGCGCCAGCAGCTTGGCGGGACCTGGTAATGAAAAACTGTTTTTT. Translating gives CASSLAGPGNEKLFF.

This clone appeared once. The J gene is TRBJ1-1, the V gene TRBV5-4, with a weak D call TRBD1 (6 bases). V lost 4 bases, J lost 4 bases, and 14 bases lay in between. This CDR3 has 14 amino acids. In germline, CDR1 is SGHNT, CDR2 YYREEE (reference sequence). The CDR3 reads CASSVPGQPTEAFF. CDR3 coding DNA: TGTGCCAGCAGCGTGCCGGGACAACCCACTGAAGCTTTCTTT.

The chain employs TRBV18 and TRBJ1-4, with D unclear. Per germline, CDR1 KGHSH and CDR2 LQKENI. V was trimmed by 1 base and J by 8 bases, leaving 8 bases between them. The CDR3 totals 13 residues. CDR3 amino acids: CASSPQGEEKLFF. The CDR3 nucleotides are TGTGCCAGCTCACCACAGGGCGAAGAAAAACTGTTTTTT.

In the case of this clone: A read error may be the cause here, since a much bigger clone is one base away. The sample contains more than one DNA sequence encoding this CDR3. V gene TRBV6-5 combines with J gene TRBJ2-7; D is undetermined. The CDR3 is made up of 9 amino acids. V was trimmed by 2 bases and J by 7 bases, leaving 0 bases between them. Germline values: CDR1 MNHEY, CDR2 SVGAGI. The CDR3 sequence: CASSYEQYF. CDR3 nucleotides: TGTGCCAGCAGTTACGAGCAGTACTTC.

The chain employs TRBV5-5 and TRBJ2-2; a possible D gene is TRBD2 (7 bases). The V and J ends lost 5 bases and 9 bases respectively, with 20 bases between them. The CDR3 loop spans 15 amino acids. The V gene's germline CDR1 is SGHKS and CDR2 YYEKEE (reference sequence). The CDR3 DNA is TGTGCCAGCAGTGCGCCTGAGGGGGGGCGTAGGGAGCTGTTTTTT. It translates to CASSAPEGGRRELFF.

The CDR3 coding sequence is TGTGCCAGCAGAGCAAGCGGGACAGCTCCTAACTATGGCTACACCTTC. Its translation: CASRASGTAPNYGYTF. V usage is TRBV14 and J usage is TRBJ1-2; 7 nucleotides match TRBD1. CDR1 and CDR2 from the germline V gene are SGHDN and FVKESK. With 6 bases clipped from V and 0 bases from J, the junction kept 10 bases outside the gene matches. The CDR3 has 16 residues.

The chain is built from TRBV27 and TRBJ2-7; D is ambiguous. This CDR3 comprises 13 residues. The V gene's germline CDR1 is MNHEY and CDR2 SMNVEV (reference sequence). Trimming removed 2 bases from V and 12 bases from J, with 17 bases in between. The CDR3, as DNA: TGTGCCAGCAGTTTAAATGTAGGTGGTGGGCGGTACTTC. Protein: CASSLNVGGGRYF.

V gene TRBV28 combines with J gene TRBJ2-2; unclear D gene. This CDR3 region has 12 residues. V was clipped by 3 bases and J by 4 bases, with 3 bases between them. Germline CDR1 reads MDHEN; CDR2 reads SYDVKM. CDR3 coding DNA: TGTGCCAGCAGTTTCGGCACCGGGGAGCTGTTTTTT. This gives the protein CASSFGTGELFF. The entire variable domain, with the rest obtained from reference TRBV28 and TRBJ2-2, is as follows: DVKVTQSSRYLVKRTGEKVFLECVQDMDHENMFWYRQDPGLGLRLIYFSYDVKMKEKGDIPEGYSVSREKKERFSLILESASTNQTSMYLCASSFGTGELFFGEGSRLTVL.

The rearrangement uses TRBV19 and TRBJ1-5, with D perhaps matching TRBD1 (5 bases). There are 14 residues in the CDR3. Germline values: CDR1 LNHDA, CDR2 SQIVND (reference sequence). V dropped 2 bases and J dropped 6 bases, with 11 bases sitting between them. DNA for the CDR3: TGTGCCAGTAGTATAATCCCAGGGATTCAGCCCCAGCATTTT. Protein product: CASSIIPGIQPQHF.